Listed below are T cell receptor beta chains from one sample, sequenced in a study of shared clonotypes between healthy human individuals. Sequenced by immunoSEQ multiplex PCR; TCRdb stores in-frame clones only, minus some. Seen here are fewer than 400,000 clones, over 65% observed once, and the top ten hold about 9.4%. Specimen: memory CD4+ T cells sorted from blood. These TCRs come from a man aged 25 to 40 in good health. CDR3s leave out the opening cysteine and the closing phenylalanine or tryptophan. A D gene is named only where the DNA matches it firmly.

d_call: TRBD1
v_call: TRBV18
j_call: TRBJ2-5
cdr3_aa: ASSPGDRGRETQY

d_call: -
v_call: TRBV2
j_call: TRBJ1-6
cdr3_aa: ASSESVRMNSPLH

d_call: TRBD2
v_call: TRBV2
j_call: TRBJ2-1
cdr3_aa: ASRGALAGNQNSYNEQF

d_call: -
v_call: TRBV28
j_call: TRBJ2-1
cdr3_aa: ASKATSSYNEQF

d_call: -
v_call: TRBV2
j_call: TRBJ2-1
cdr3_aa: ASSTTGVNEQF

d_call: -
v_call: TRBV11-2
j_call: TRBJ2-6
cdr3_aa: ASSAGVGSSGANVLT

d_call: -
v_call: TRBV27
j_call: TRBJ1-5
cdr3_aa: ASRDGTNQPQH

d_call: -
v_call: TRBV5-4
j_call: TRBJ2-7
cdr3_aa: ASSLEGGPTSEQY

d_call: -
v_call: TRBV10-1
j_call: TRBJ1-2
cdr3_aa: ASSERQDYGYT

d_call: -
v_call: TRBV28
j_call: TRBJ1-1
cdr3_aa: ASRIDGYTEAF

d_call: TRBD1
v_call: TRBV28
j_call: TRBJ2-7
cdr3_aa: ASSRPGQNAEQY

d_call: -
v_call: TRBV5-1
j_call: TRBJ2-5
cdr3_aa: ASKEQGGRETQY

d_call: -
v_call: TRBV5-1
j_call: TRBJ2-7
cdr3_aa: ASSLLHTDEQY

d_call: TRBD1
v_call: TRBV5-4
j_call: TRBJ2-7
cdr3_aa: ASSDTGTGGSYEQY

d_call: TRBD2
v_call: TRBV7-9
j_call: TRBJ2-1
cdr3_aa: ASSRLAGGHNEQF

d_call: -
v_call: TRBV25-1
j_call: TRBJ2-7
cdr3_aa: ASKDQGSYEQY

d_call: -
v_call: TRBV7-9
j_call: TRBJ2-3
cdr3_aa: ASSPRSGTDTQY

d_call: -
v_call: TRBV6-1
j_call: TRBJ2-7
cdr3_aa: AITPGWEQPYEQY

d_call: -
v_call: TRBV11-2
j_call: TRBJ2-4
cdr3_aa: ASSLESWSSLAKNIQY

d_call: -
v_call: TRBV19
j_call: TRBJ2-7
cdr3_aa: ASSINEGEQY

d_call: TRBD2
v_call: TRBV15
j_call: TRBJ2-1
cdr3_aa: ATSRDPRRTGRVNEQF

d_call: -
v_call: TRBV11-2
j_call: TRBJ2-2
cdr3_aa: ASSLQGLGTNTGELF

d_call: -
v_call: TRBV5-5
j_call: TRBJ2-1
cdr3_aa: ASSLAAGPAYNEQF

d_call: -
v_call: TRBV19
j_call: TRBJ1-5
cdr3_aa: ASSSPPGTGRNQPQH

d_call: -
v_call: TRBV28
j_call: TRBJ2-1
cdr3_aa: ASSLDDNEQF

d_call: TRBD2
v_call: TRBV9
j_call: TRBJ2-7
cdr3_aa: ASSVGTSGEQY

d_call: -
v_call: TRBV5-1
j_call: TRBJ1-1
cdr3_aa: ASSLAPGSRTEAF

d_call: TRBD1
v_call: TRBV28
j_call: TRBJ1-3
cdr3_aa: ASMTGGSSGNTIY

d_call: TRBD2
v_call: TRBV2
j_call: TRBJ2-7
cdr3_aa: ASSEGWEGTYEQY

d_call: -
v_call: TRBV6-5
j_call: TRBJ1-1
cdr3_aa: ASSYSSTGNTEAF

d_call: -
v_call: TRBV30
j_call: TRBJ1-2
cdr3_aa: AWSVDYGYT

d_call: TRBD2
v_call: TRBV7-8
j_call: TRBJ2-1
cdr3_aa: ASSLTGGSYNEQF

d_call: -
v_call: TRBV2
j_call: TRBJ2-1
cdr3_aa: ASGVGGSADEQF

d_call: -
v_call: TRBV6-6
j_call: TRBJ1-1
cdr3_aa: ASSPPTNTEAF

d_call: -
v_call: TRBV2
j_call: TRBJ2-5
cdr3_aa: ASEQGTAETQY

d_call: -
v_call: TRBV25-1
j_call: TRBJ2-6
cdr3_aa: ASSGTASWYGANVLT

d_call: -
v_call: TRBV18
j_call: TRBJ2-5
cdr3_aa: ASSPPGTPQKTQY

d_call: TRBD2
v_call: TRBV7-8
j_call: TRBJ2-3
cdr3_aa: ASSLKATSGRSTDTQY

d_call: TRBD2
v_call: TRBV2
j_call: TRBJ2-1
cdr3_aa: ASSPTPTSGSIGEQF

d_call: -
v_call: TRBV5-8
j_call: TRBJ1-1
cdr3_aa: ASSFSWNTEAF

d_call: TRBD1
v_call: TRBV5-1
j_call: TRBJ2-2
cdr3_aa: ASSGEGTGSTGELF

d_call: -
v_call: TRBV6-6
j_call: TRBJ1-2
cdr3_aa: ASNSRGLNYGYT

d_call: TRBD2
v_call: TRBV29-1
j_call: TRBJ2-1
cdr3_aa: SVLAGDIYEQF

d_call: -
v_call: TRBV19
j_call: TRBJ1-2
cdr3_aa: ASSTATGTGYT

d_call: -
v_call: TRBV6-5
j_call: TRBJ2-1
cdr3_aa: ASSYRPVGGDEQF

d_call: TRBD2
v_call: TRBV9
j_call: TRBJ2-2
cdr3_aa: ASSVGTSGRARAGELF

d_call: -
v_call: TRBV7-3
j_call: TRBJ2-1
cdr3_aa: ASSYNSYNEQF

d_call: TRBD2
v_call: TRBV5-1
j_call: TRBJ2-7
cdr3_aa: ASSTGNRGRSFYEQY

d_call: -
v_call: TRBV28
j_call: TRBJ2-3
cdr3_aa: ASRYPFGGSTDTQY

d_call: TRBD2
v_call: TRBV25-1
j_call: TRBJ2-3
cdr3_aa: ASTQQGLAGADTQY

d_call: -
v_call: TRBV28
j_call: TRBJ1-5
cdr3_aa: ASRRGNQPQH

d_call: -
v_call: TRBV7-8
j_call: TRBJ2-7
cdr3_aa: ASRFRISYEQY

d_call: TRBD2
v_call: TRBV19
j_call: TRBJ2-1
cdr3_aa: ASSKGLAGREQF

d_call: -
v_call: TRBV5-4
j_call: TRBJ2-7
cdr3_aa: ASSLDPLYEQY

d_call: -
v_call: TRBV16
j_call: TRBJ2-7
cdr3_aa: ASSHGGKGYEQY

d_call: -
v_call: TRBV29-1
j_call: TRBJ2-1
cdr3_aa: SAIGGWGFKQF

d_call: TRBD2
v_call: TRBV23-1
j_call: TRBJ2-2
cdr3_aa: ASSPGTSGRDLTGELF